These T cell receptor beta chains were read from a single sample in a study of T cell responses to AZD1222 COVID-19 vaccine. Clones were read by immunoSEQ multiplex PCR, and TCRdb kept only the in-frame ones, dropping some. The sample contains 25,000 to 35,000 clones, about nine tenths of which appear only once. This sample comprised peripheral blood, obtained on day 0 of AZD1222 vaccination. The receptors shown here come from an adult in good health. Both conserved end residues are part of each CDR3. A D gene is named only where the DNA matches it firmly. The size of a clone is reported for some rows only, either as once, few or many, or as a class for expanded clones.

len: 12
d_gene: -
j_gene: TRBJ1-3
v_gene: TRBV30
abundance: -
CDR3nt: TGTGCCTGGACCCCAGGGAGAAACACCATATATTTT
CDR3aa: CAWTPGRNTIYF

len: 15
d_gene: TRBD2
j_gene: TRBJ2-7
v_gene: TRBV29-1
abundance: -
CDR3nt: TGCAGCGTTGAAATCCCAGCGGGGGGGCAAAACGAGCAGTACTTC
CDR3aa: CSVEIPAGGQNEQYF

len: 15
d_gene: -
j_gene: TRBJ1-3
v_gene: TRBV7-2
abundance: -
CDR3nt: TGTGCCAGCAGCTTAGGACTGCACTCTGGAAACACCATATATTTT
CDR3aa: CASSLGLHSGNTIYF

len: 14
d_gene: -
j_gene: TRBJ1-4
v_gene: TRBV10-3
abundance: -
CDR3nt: TGTGCCATCGCGGAGACATCAACTAATGAAAAACTGTTTTTT
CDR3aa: CAIAETSTNEKLFF

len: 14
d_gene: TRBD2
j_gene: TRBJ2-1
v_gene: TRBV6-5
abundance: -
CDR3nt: TGTGCCACCCCGAGAGCGGGGTCATACAATGAGCAGTTCTTC
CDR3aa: CATPRAGSYNEQFF

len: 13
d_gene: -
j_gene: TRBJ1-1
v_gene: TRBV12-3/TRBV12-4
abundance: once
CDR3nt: TGTGCCAGCAGTTTAAAATTGAACACTGAAGCTTTCTTT
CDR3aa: CASSLKLNTEAFF

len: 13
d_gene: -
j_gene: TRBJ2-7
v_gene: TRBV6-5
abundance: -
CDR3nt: TGTGCCAGCAGTTACTCCCCTACCTACGAGCAGTACTTC
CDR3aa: CASSYSPTYEQYF

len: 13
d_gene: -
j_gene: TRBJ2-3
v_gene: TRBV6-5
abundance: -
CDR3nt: TGTGCCAGCAGCGGAGAGGGTGGAGATACGCAGTATTTT
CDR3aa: CASSGEGGDTQYF

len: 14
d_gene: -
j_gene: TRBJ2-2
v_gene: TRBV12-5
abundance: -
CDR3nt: TGTGCTAGTGGTTTGGTAGCGAACACCGGGGAGCTGTTTTTT
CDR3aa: CASGLVANTGELFF

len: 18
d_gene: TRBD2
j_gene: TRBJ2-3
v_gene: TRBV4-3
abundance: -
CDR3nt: TGCGCCAGCAGCCAATTCCTAGCGGGGGGAATTTTGACAGATACGCAGTATTTT
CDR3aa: CASSQFLAGGILTDTQYF

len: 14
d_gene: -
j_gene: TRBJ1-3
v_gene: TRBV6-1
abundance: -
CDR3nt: TGTGCCAGCAGTGAACGAGGAGGACGGAACACCATATATTTT
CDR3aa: CASSERGGRNTIYF

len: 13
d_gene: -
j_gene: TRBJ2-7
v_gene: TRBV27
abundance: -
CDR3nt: TGTGCCAGCAGTTTGTTCCGGGGGTACGAGCAGTACTTC
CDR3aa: CASSLFRGYEQYF

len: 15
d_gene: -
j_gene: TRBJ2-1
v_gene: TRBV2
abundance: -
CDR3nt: TGTGCCAGCAGTGAAAGGCAGGGGTCCTACAATGAGCAGTTCTTC
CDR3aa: CASSERQGSYNEQFF

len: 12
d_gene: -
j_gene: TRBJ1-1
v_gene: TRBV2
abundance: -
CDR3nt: TGTGCCAGCAGCAGGGAGAACACTGAAGCTTTCTTT
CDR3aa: CASSRENTEAFF

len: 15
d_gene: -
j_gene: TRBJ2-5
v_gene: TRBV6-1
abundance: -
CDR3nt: TGTGCCAGCAGTGAAGATAGTACTTACCAAGAGACCCAGTACTTC
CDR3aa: CASSEDSTYQETQYF

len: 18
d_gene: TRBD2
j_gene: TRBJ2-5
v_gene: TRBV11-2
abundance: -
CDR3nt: TGTGCCAGCAGCTTGAGAGCCGCAGCGGGGGGGCATTACGAGACCCAGTACTTC
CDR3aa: CASSLRAAAGGHYETQYF

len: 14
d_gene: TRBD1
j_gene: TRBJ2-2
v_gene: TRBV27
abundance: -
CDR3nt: TGTGCCAGCAGCACGGACAGGGCGGGCGGGGAGCTGTTTTTT
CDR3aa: CASSTDRAGGELFF

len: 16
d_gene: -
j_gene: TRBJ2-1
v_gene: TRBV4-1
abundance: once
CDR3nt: TGCGCCAGCAGCCAAGATCGGGCAGAGGCGGGGAATGAGCAGTTCTTC
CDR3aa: CASSQDRAEAGNEQFF

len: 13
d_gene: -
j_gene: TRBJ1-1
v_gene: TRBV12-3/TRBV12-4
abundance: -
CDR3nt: TGTGCCAGCAGTTTAGGATTCCAGCGTGAAGCTTTCTTT
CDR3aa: CASSLGFQREAFF

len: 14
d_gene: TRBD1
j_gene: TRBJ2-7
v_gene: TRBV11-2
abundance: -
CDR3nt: TGTGCCAGCAGCTCAACCGGGACAGGGAACGAGCAGTACTTC
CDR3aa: CASSSTGTGNEQYF

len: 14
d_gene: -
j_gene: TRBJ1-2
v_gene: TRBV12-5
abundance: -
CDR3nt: TGTGCTAGTGGTTTAGGCTCCCCCTCCTATGGCTACACCTTC
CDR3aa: CASGLGSPSYGYTF

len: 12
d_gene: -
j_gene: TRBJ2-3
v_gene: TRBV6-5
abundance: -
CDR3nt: TGTGCCAGCCGGAGAGTCGGAGATACGCAGTATTTT
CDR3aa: CASRRVGDTQYF

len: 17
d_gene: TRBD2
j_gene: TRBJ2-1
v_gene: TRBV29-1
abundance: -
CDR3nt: TGCAGCGTTGAAAGTACTAGCGGGGGGGTTTCCTACAATGAGCAGTTCTTC
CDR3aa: CSVESTSGGVSYNEQFF

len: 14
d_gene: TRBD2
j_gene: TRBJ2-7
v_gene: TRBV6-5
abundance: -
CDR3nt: TGTGCCAGCAGTTCGCGGGGGAACTCCTACGAGCAGTACTTC
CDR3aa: CASSSRGNSYEQYF

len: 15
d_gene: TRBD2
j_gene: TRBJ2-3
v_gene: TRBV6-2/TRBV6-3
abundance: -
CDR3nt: TGTGCCAGCATTTATAGCGGGGCTGGCACAGATACGCAGTATTTT
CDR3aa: CASIYSGAGTDTQYF

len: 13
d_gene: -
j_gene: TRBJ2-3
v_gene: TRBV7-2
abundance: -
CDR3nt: TGTGCCAGCAGCTCAAACATCCCAGATACGCAGTATTTT
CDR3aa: CASSSNIPDTQYF

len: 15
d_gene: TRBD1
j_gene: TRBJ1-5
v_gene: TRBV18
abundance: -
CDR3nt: TGTGCCAGCTCACCTTCCACAGGGGGCGGCCAGCCCCAGCATTTT
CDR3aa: CASSPSTGGGQPQHF